This section outlines one T cell receptor beta chain sequence together with its context. Its matching antigen is unknown. These data come from a study of T cells expressing NK-cell markers. Study-wide context: It was from sorted CD3+CD56+NKG2C+, CD3+CD56+NKG2C- and CD3+CD56-NKG2C+ T cells that TCR beta repertoires came. In the group of eight sequenced donors, seven were HCMV-seropositive and one was seronegative.

A 5'RACE template switching approach incorporating UMIs was used to make TCR beta cDNA. TCRdb derives one entry per CDR3 protein from the 5' RACE reads, leaving out DNA. In total, the table holds about 450,000 distinct CDR3 sequences. Study results and limitations: These same clonotypes (in several donors) also led the CD3+CD56-NKG2C+ fraction.

This TCR was sampled from a woman between 18 and 70 years old in good health. The sample taken for sequencing was blood T cells: a sorted CD56 or NKG2C T cell subset, CD4+ or CD8+ T cells, or bulk PBMC T cells (not recorded which).

The CDR3 is CASSLPTVRMNTEAFF. The chain joins TRBV7-9 to TRBJ1-1. This CDR3 is built from 16 residues. The germline CDR1 and CDR2 sequences are SEHNR and FQNEAQ (reference sequence).